This TCR beta chain was observed in a study of blood T cells in healthy people across ages. Together with a sample-barcoded 5' primer, a J-beta primer mix was included in a second PCR lasting about 6 to 12 cycles. TCRdb redid the calling of the 5' RACE reads with MiXCR, one entry per CDR3 protein. The sample lists 1.5 million to 2 million distinct CDR3 sequences, about 50% occurring once. The germline CDR1 and CDR2 sequences are SGHTA and FQGNSA. The ends were cut back, 5 bases at V and 9 bases at J, with 18 bases in the middle. The CDR3 totals 14 residues. The sequence derives from a woman in her thirties or forties in good health. This rearrangement joins TRBV7-2 to TRBJ2-3; D gene ambiguous. What was sequenced was blood. In DNA, the CDR3 is TGTGCCAGCAGCCCATCCCTTAGGGAAGGGACGCAGTATTTT. This encodes CASSPSLREGTQYF. The full variable domain, completed using reference TRBV7-2 and TRBJ2-3, is GAGVSQSPSNKVTEKGKDVELRCDPISGHTALYWYRQSLGQGLEFLIYFQGNSAPDKSGLPSDRFSAERTGGSVSTLTIQRTQQEDSAVYLCASSPSLREGTQYFGPGTRLTVL.